This entry describes one T cell receptor (beta chain). This sample was taken from a study of cytomegalovirus exposure and HLA in healthy donors. Data came from immunoSEQ multiplex PCR; TCRdb stores just in-frame clones and leaves some out. The profile shows under 150,000 clones, 80% to 90% of them singletons. Sequenced: PBMCs. The clonotype was recovered from a woman between 25 and 40 years old in good health and CMV-seronegative.

The CDR3 DNA follows: TGTGCCAGCAGTTACTCGAGGACACAGAGCACTGAAGCTTTCTTT. Its translation: CASSYSRTQSTEAFF. The V and J genes are TRBV6-5 and TRBJ1-1, with TRBD1 as a possible D gene (5 bases). V was cut by 0 bases and J by 4 bases, with 12 bases left in between. There are 15 residues in the CDR3. Germline V gene data show CDR1 as MNHEY and CDR2 as SVGAGI.